The 18 T cell receptor beta chains below come from one sample, sequenced in a study of shared clonotypes between healthy human individuals. Sequencing was performed with immunoSEQ multiplex PCR; in TCRdb, only in-frame clones are kept and a portion is missing. Found here are about 2 million clones, roughly 94% of them singletons; the top ten hold 1% to 1.5%. Naive CD8 cells lacked CD45RO, underwent positive selection for CCR7 and left out terminally differentiated effector memory CD45RA+ cells. Sequences were obtained from naive CD8+ T cells sorted from blood. All receptors derive from a man aged 18 to 29 in good health.

This rearrangement joins TRBV10-3 to TRBJ2-7; TRBD2 might be the D (5 bases). Deletions cut 11 bases from V and 0 bases from J, with 17 bases between. CDR1 is ENHRY and CDR2 is SYGVKD in the germline V gene. The CDR3 runs to 14 residues. The CDR3 nucleotides read TGTGCCGTCTCGCTCGGACTCAGCTCCTACGAGCAGTACTTC. Translated: CAVSLGLSSYEQYF.

This chain links TRBV10-3 with TRBJ1-1, with D tentatively TRBD1 (5 bases). Per the germline V gene, CDR1 is ENHRY and CDR2 is SYGVKD. Trimming cost V 2 bases and J 0 bases, with 19 bases left between them. The CDR3 contains 18 residues. CDR3 residues: CAISERGTFASMNTEAFF. CDR3 nucleotide sequence: TGTGCCATCAGTGAGAGAGGGACTTTCGCTTCCATGAACACTGAAGCTTTCTTT.

This chain connects TRBV7-9 to TRBJ2-2; D unclear. V dropped 6 bases and J dropped 0 bases, with 11 bases sitting between them. In germline, CDR1 is SEHNR, CDR2 FQNEAQ (reference sequence). CDR3 size: 15 residues. This chain's CDR3 is CASRALAANTGELFF. As DNA, the CDR3 is TGTGCCAGCAGAGCCCTGGCAGCGAACACCGGGGAGCTGTTTTTT.

A word on this clone: The sample contains more than one DNA sequence encoding this CDR3. This chain links TRBV27 with TRBJ2-7; 11 bases line up with TRBD1. The trim removed 0 bases at V and 4 bases at J, leaving 5 bases unmatched. The germline V gene encodes CDR1 MNHEY and CDR2 SMNVEV (reference sequence). CDR3 size: 16 residues. CDR3 nucleotides: TGTGCCAGCAGTTTATCAGCCGGGACAGGGGGTTACGAGCAGTACTTC. Translation: CASSLSAGTGGYEQYF.

To note about this clone: This may arise from a read error, as a much more abundant clone is one base away. This CDR3 is also generated by other DNA sequences in the sample. V gene TRBV4-1 combines with J gene TRBJ2-2, with unresolved D. The CDR3 length is 12 residues. The germline V and J ends were trimmed by 3 bases and 6 bases, with 5 bases remaining between them. CDR1 is MGHRA, CDR2 YSYEKL, per germline. CDR3 DNA: TGCGCCAGCAGCCAGGGGTCCGGGGAGCTGTTTTTT. This translates into CASSQGSGELFF.

This chain connects TRBV6-1 to TRBJ1-5, with D uncertain. The CDR3 is made up of 14 amino acids. Trimming removed 6 bases from V and 0 bases from J, with 9 bases in between. Germline V CDR1 and CDR2: MNHNS, SASEGT. CDR3 region: CASSASLSNQPQHF. CDR3 nucleotide sequence: TGTGCCAGCAGCGCCAGTCTTAGCAATCAGCCCCAGCATTTT.

Comment on this clone: Other DNA variants within this sample encode the same CDR3. The gene calls are TRBV6-5 and TRBJ1-2; maybe TRBD1 (5 bases). V dropped 7 bases and J dropped 3 bases, with 12 bases sitting between them. The CDR3 consists of 13 residues. Germline-derived CDR1 and CDR2 are MNHEY and SVGAGI. CDR3 residues: CASTPGSYYGYTF. CDR3 DNA: TGTGCCAGCACCCCAGGGAGCTACTATGGCTACACCTTC.

The V call is TRBV10-1, the J call TRBJ2-1; possibly TRBD1 or TRBD2 for D (5 bases each). Germline CDR1 WNHNN, CDR2 SYGVQD (reference sequence). Trimming stripped 5 bases from V and 7 bases from J, with 18 bases between. The CDR3 covers 15 residues. In DNA, the CDR3 is TGCGCCAGCAGTCTTTTCCAGGGACCTTTAAATGAGCAGTTCTTC. It translates to CASSLFQGPLNEQFF.

This sequence joins TRBV5-4 and TRBJ2-7; a weak D match, TRBD2 (6 bases). Deletions cut 3 bases from V and 2 bases from J, with 15 bases between. The CDR3 runs to 15 residues. Per the germline V gene, CDR1 is SGHNT and CDR2 is YYREEE (reference sequence). CDR3 DNA sequence: TGTGCCAGCAGCTCGGCCCGGGGGAGCCCCTACGAGCAGTACTTC. It translates to CASSSARGSPYEQYF. Looking up the rest from reference TRBV5-4 and TRBJ2-7 gives the full variable domain: ETGVTQSPTHLIKTRGQQVTLRCSSQSGHNTVSWYQQALGQGPQFIFQYYREEENGRGNFPPRFSGLQFPNYSSELNVNALELDDSALYLCASSSARGSPYEQYFGPGTRLTVT.

The chain links TRBV10-3 to TRBJ1-2; 8 nucleotides agree with TRBD1. The V and J ends lost 2 bases and 6 bases, in that order; junction bases with no gene match: 5. CDR3 size: 14 residues. CDR1 and CDR2 from the germline V gene are ENHRY and SYGVKD. CDR3 sequence reads: CAISEMGTGDGYTF. The CDR3 region has the DNA TGTGCCATCAGTGAGATGGGGACAGGCGATGGCTACACCTTC.

The V and J genes are TRBV7-9 and TRBJ2-1; no definite D call. Germline V CDR1 and CDR2: SEHNR, FQNEAQ (reference sequence). The CDR3 extends over 11 amino acids. The ends were cut back, 6 bases at V and 9 bases at J, with 9 bases in the middle. The CDR3 sequence is CASRILGEQFF. The CDR3 DNA follows: TGTGCCAGCAGAATCTTGGGTGAGCAGTTCTTC. Full variable domain (remainder filled in from reference TRBV7-9 and TRBJ2-1): DTGVSQNPRHKITKRGQNVTFRCDPISEHNRLYWYRQTLGQGPEFLTYFQNEAQLEKSRLLSDRFSAERPKGSFSTLEIQRTEQGDSAMYLCASRILGEQFFGPGTRLTVL.

CDR3 loop: CASSLGAALGQFF. In DNA form, the CDR3 reads TGTGCCAGCAGCCTGGGGGCAGCCCTTGGGCAGTTCTTC. The J gene is TRBJ2-1, the V gene TRBV7-9, with D possibly being TRBD1 (6 bases). Looked up from germline, CDR1 is SEHNR and CDR2 is FQNEAQ (reference sequence). This CDR3 is 13 amino acids long. The V gene lost 5 bases and the J gene lost 12 bases, with 17 bases spanning the gap.

The rearrangement joins TRBV6-5 to TRBJ2-5; D remains unclear. Germline V gene sequence: CDR1 MNHEY, CDR2 SVGAGI. The CDR3 covers 15 residues. V was pared by 2 bases and J by 2 bases, with 12 bases between. CDR3 in DNA: TGTGCCAGCAGTTACGGCGGATCACTACAAGAGACCCAGTACTTC. This sequence encodes CASSYGGSLQETQYF.

J is TRBJ2-3 and V is TRBV7-9; possibly TRBD1 for D (5 bases). The ends were cut back, 4 bases at V and 0 bases at J, with 17 bases in the middle. Germline values: CDR1 SEHNR, CDR2 FQNEAQ (reference sequence). This CDR3 comprises 17 residues. The DNA for the CDR3 is TGTGCCAGCAGCTCATCCCCTATTGGGGCTAGCACAGATACGCAGTATTTT. Protein sequence: CASSSSPIGASTDTQYF.

In regard to this clone: This specimen includes other DNA sequences encoding the same CDR3. The chain combines TRBV7-9 with TRBJ2-7; D not certain. This CDR3 region has 11 residues. V lost 3 bases and J 4 bases, leaving 4 bases between the germline ends. The germline V gene has CDR1 SEHNR and CDR2 FQNEAQ (reference sequence). The CDR3, as DNA: TGTGCCAGCAGCTTTGCTTACGAGCAGTACTTC. Protein sequence: CASSFAYEQYF.

This chain links TRBV6-5 with TRBJ2-7, with 8 bases lining up with TRBD2. The length of the CDR3 is 14 residues. Germline CDR1 MNHEY, CDR2 SVGAGI. The J segment lost 0 bases and the V segment lost 5 bases, leaving 3 bases of the junction unmatched. DNA for the CDR3: TGTGCCAGCAGTCCTAGCGGGTACTCCTACGAGCAGTACTTC. This codes for CASSPSGYSYEQYF.

This chain links TRBV6-1 with TRBJ1-2; 8 bases fit TRBD1. V dropped 3 bases and J dropped 4; count of bases not matched to a gene: 13. The germline V gene encodes CDR1 MNHNS and CDR2 SASEGT. This CDR3 comprises 17 residues. CDR3 DNA: TGTGCCAGCAGTGAGGGCTGGGAGACAGGGGATACCTATGGCTACACCTTC. The encoded protein is CASSEGWETGDTYGYTF.

The chain uses TRBV1 and TRBJ2-3. TRBV1 is noted as a pseudogene. CDR3 size: 14 residues. The chain's CDR3 is CTSSQSITTDTQYF. The CDR3 DNA sequence: TGCACCAGCAGCCAAAGTATTACCACAGATACGCAGTATTTT.